This is a list of T cell receptor beta chains from one sample in a study of T cell changes during pregnancy in multiple sclerosis. Measured with immunoSEQ multiplex PCR; TCRdb has only the in-frame clones, and not every one. Here the sample spans some 64,000 clones, 90% being singletons. The specimen was peripheral blood, collected in the first trimester of pregnancy. The receptors were sampled from a female donor in good health, enrolled as a control in a pregnancy study. Both conserved end residues are part of each CDR3. The order of the fields is clone size, J gene, D gene, V gene, CDR3 protein, CDR3 DNA. The D gene is left open where the match is weak. The size entry is marked missing in some rows and otherwise reads once, few, many or a size class.

once	TRBJ2-5	TRBD1	TRBV12-5	CASGQGQVFIETQYF	TGTGCTAGTGGTCAAGGACAGGTGTTTATAGAGACCCAGTACTTC
NA	TRBJ2-7	TRBD1	TRBV4-3	CASSQDTRGRENEYF	TGCGCCAGCAGCCAAGATACCAGGGGGCGCGAGAACGAGTACTTC
NA	TRBJ1-4	NA	TRBV7-2	CASSLDVLFNEKLFF	TGTGCCAGCAGCTTAGATGTTCTCTTTAATGAAAAACTGTTTTTT
NA	TRBJ1-1	NA	TRBV19	CASSIVSGVDTEAFF	TGTGCCAGTAGTATAGTATCGGGGGTTGATACTGAAGCTTTCTTT
NA	TRBJ2-1	NA	TRBV7-3	CASSLTQGNEQFF	TGTGCCAGCAGCTTAACACAGGGTAATGAGCAGTTCTTC
once	TRBJ1-2	NA	TRBV5-1	CASSLAGGYGYTF	TGCGCCAGCAGCTTGGCCGGGGGCTATGGCTACACCTTC
NA	TRBJ1-2	TRBD1	TRBV7-9	CASSAHRGPGGYTF	TGTGCCAGCAGCGCTCACAGGGGGCCGGGGGGCTACACCTTC
NA	TRBJ1-2	NA	TRBV9	CASSAGNYGYTF	TGTGCCAGCAGCGCAGGGAACTATGGCTACACCTTC
NA	TRBJ1-5	TRBD1	TRBV6-1	CASSEGQPNQPQHF	TGTGCCAGCAGTGAGGGACAGCCCAATCAGCCCCAGCATTTT
NA	TRBJ2-1	TRBD2	TRBV9	CASSASGGADEQFF	TGTGCCAGCAGCGCTAGCGGGGGGGCCGATGAGCAGTTCTTC
NA	TRBJ1-5	NA	TRBV29-1	CSVETEVNMPQHF	TGCAGCGTTGAGACAGAGGTCAATATGCCCCAGCATTTT
NA	TRBJ2-5	TRBD1	TRBV9	CASRPRDSQETQYF	TGTGCCAGCCGCCCGAGGGACAGCCAAGAGACCCAGTACTTC
NA	TRBJ1-5	NA	TRBV28	CASSLWSVSNQPQHF	TGTGCCAGCAGTTTATGGTCAGTAAGCAATCAGCCCCAGCATTTT
NA	TRBJ2-1	TRBD1	TRBV4-2	CASSHRDRGDNEQFF	TGTGCCAGCAGCCACCGGGACAGGGGAGACAATGAGCAGTTCTTC
NA	TRBJ2-3	TRBD2	TRBV6-4	CASSPTSGGATDTQYF	TGTGCCAGCAGTCCCACTAGCGGGGGGGCAACAGATACGCAGTATTTT
NA	TRBJ2-2	TRBD1	TRBV6-6	CASSAYRDSLTGELFF	TGTGCCAGCAGTGCGTACCGGGACAGTCTAACCGGGGAGCTGTTTTTT
NA	TRBJ1-2	TRBD1	TRBV6-5	CASSRQGNGYTF	TGTGCCAGCAGCCGACAGGGTAATGGCTACACCTTC
NA	TRBJ2-7	TRBD1	TRBV5-6	CASSLLRRESGTAYEQYF	TGTGCCAGCAGCTTACTGCGACGAGAATCCGGGACAGCCTACGAGCAGTACTTC
NA	TRBJ1-5	NA	TRBV5-1	CASSLGPTGLGGVSPQHF	TGCGCCAGCAGCTTGGGGCCCACGGGTCTCGGAGGAGTCTCTCCCCAGCATTTT
NA	TRBJ2-3	NA	TRBV2	CASSESPDTQYF	TGTGCCAGCAGTGAATCTCCAGATACGCAGTATTTT
NA	TRBJ1-1	NA	TRBV18	CASSPGGPAEAFF	TGTGCCAGCTCACCGGGGGGTCCGGCTGAAGCTTTCTTT
NA	TRBJ1-3	NA	TRBV6-1	CASSSDFSGNTIYF	TGTGCCAGCAGTTCCGACTTCTCTGGAAACACCATATATTTT
NA	TRBJ2-4	TRBD1	TRBV25-1	CASSDYGQGIAKNIQYF	TGTGCCAGCAGTGACTACGGACAGGGAATAGCCAAAAACATTCAGTACTTC
NA	TRBJ2-5	TRBD2	TRBV2	CASSDTAGAARETQYF	TGTGCCAGCAGTGATACTGCGGGAGCGGCGCGGGAGACCCAGTACTTC
NA	TRBJ2-1	TRBD2	TRBV6-4	CASSYGLAGALNEQFF	TGTGCCAGCAGTTACGGACTAGCGGGGGCCTTAAATGAGCAGTTCTTC
NA	TRBJ1-4	NA	TRBV6-6	CASSATGTNEKLFF	TGTGCCAGCAGTGCGACAGGAACTAATGAAAAACTGTTTTTT
NA	TRBJ1-1	TRBD1	TRBV10-3	CAISARRGRDTEAFF	TGTGCCATCAGTGCGCGTAGGGGGCGCGACACTGAAGCTTTCTTT
NA	TRBJ1-4	NA	TRBV5-1	CASSNAPGVNEKLFF	TGCGCCAGCAGCAACGCTCCAGGGGTTAATGAAAAACTGTTTTTT
NA	TRBJ1-1	TRBD1	TRBV5-4	CASSLGDRGPMNTEAFF	TGTGCCAGCAGCTTGGGGGACAGGGGGCCAATGAACACTGAAGCTTTCTTT
once	TRBJ2-1	TRBD1	TRBV7-6	CASSIGQGTYNEQFF	TGTGCCAGCAGTATAGGACAGGGGACCTACAATGAGCAGTTCTTC
once	TRBJ2-7	NA	TRBV10-3	CAISRVAYEQYF	TGTGCCATCAGCAGGGTAGCCTACGAGCAGTACTTC
once	TRBJ1-4	NA	TRBV29-1	CSAGRDPLSNEKLFF	TGCAGCGCCGGGCGGGACCCCTTGTCTAATGAAAAACTGTTTTTT
NA	TRBJ1-4	NA	TRBV6-6	CASSYSDRGNEKLFF	TGTGCCAGCAGTTACTCTGATAGGGGGAATGAAAAACTGTTTTTT
once	TRBJ2-7	NA	TRBV10-3	CAIRATGTEGYEQYF	TGTGCCATCAGAGCGACCGGGACGGAGGGATACGAGCAGTACTTC
NA	TRBJ2-7	TRBD1	TRBV5-1	CASSVTGLSSYEQYF	TGCGCCAGCAGCGTGACAGGGTTAAGCTCCTACGAGCAGTACTTC
NA	TRBJ1-1	NA	TRBV7-2	CASSWGREGKAFF	TGTGCCAGCAGCTGGGGGAGGGAAGGTAAAGCTTTCTTT
once	TRBJ1-4	NA	TRBV6-6	CASRSTLLNEKLFF	TGTGCCAGCAGATCCACGCTATTGAATGAAAAACTGTTTTTT